This is a list of T cell receptor beta chains from one sample in a study of blood T cells in healthy people across ages. TCRdb re-called the 5' RACE reads with MiXCR, one entry per CDR3 protein. The repertoire holds about 620,000 distinct CDR3 sequences, with about 50% as singletons. Sequenced: blood. All receptors derive from a woman aged 80 or older in good health. CDR3s include the opening cysteine and the closing phenylalanine or tryptophan. Fields, in order: J gene, V gene, clone size, D gene, CDR3 DNA, CDR3 protein. D genes are given only for firm matches. Clone size, where shown, is once, few, many, or a class for clones that have expanded.

j_call: TRBJ2-3; v_call: TRBV12-3/TRBV12-4; clone_size: NA; d_call: TRBD2; cdr3_nt: TGTGCCAGCAGTTTATTAGCGGGAGGGACGCAGTATTTT; cdr3_aa: CASSLLAGGTQYF
j_call: TRBJ2-7; v_call: TRBV7-9; clone_size: NA; d_call: NA; cdr3_nt: TGTGCCAGCAGCTTAGCGCTCCCAGGCCGCTGGGCCTACGAGCAGTACTTC; cdr3_aa: CASSLALPGRWAYEQYF
j_call: TRBJ2-5; v_call: TRBV9; clone_size: NA; d_call: NA; cdr3_nt: TGTGCCAGCAGCGGCGGCAATTCCCAAGAGACCCAGTACTTC; cdr3_aa: CASSGGNSQETQYF
j_call: TRBJ1-1; v_call: TRBV6-5; clone_size: NA; d_call: NA; cdr3_nt: TGTGCCAGCAGTTACTCGAGCGGCATGGGGATAAACACTGAAGCTTTCTTT; cdr3_aa: CASSYSSGMGINTEAFF
j_call: TRBJ2-1; v_call: TRBV20-1; clone_size: NA; d_call: NA; cdr3_nt: TGCAGTGCCATCGACTTTACATCCTCCTACAATGAGCAGTTCTTC; cdr3_aa: CSAIDFTSSYNEQFF
j_call: TRBJ2-1; v_call: TRBV29-1; clone_size: NA; d_call: NA; cdr3_nt: TGCAGCGCATGGCGGGATGAGCAGTTCTTC; cdr3_aa: CSAWRDEQFF
j_call: TRBJ1-2; v_call: TRBV7-2; clone_size: NA; d_call: NA; cdr3_nt: TGTGCCAGCAGCTTAGTTATAGGACAGTCCGATTGCACCTTC; cdr3_aa: CASSLVIGQSDCTF
j_call: TRBJ1-2; v_call: TRBV28; clone_size: NA; d_call: NA; cdr3_nt: TGTGCCAGCACTGATGAGGGGGAAGATGGCTACACCTTC; cdr3_aa: CASTDEGEDGYTF
j_call: TRBJ2-5; v_call: TRBV6-5; clone_size: NA; d_call: NA; cdr3_nt: TGTGCCAGCCGCCACTTGGAGACCCAGTACTTC; cdr3_aa: CASRHLETQYF
j_call: TRBJ2-4; v_call: TRBV29-1; clone_size: many; d_call: NA; cdr3_nt: TGCAGCGTCGCCGGAAGGGCGGACATTCAGTACTTC; cdr3_aa: CSVAGRADIQYF
j_call: TRBJ1-2; v_call: TRBV15; clone_size: NA; d_call: NA; cdr3_nt: TGTGCCACCAGCAGAGATCCGGGCCGCTATGGCTACACCTTC; cdr3_aa: CATSRDPGRYGYTF
j_call: TRBJ1-5; v_call: TRBV6-6; clone_size: NA; d_call: NA; cdr3_nt: TGTGCCAGCAAGACGGGGGCCAATCGGCCCCAGCATTTT; cdr3_aa: CASKTGANRPQHF
j_call: TRBJ2-2; v_call: TRBV2; clone_size: few; d_call: TRBD2; cdr3_nt: TGTGCCAGCAGTCCCGGGACGGGGAGGGCCGGGGAGCTGTTTTTT; cdr3_aa: CASSPGTGRAGELFF
j_call: TRBJ2-1; v_call: TRBV28; clone_size: many; d_call: TRBD2; cdr3_nt: TGTGCCAGCAGTACTAGCGGTGAGGGGAGCTCCAATGAGCAGTTCTTC; cdr3_aa: CASSTSGEGSSNEQFF
j_call: TRBJ2-5; v_call: TRBV20-1; clone_size: NA; d_call: TRBD1; cdr3_nt: TGCAGTGCTAAGACCTCAGTGGGGACAGGGCTCCAAGAGACCCAGTACTTC; cdr3_aa: CSAKTSVGTGLQETQYF
j_call: TRBJ2-1; v_call: TRBV20-1; clone_size: NA; d_call: NA; cdr3_nt: TGCAGTGCCCATTGGACCACCAGCAATGGGCAGTTCTTC; cdr3_aa: CSAHWTTSNGQFF
j_call: TRBJ1-2; v_call: TRBV18; clone_size: NA; d_call: NA; cdr3_nt: TGTGCCAGCTCACCGAGGCCCCTGACAGACCGGTCGACCCTCTCATTGGGCTACACCTTC; cdr3_aa: CASSPRPLTDRSTLSLGYTF
j_call: TRBJ2-1; v_call: TRBV3-1; clone_size: few; d_call: TRBD2; cdr3_nt: TGTGCCAGCAGCCAAGACGGCCTAGCGGGGGGGCTTCAGGAGTTCTTC; cdr3_aa: CASSQDGLAGGLQEFF
j_call: TRBJ1-5; v_call: TRBV28; clone_size: NA; d_call: NA; cdr3_nt: TGTGCCAGCAGTTTGGTCTTGGCGCCCCAGCATTTT; cdr3_aa: CASSLVLAPQHF
j_call: TRBJ1-2; v_call: TRBV5-1; clone_size: NA; d_call: NA; cdr3_nt: TGCGCCAGCAGCCTGGAACAGGGACAAGGCTATGGCTACACCTTC; cdr3_aa: CASSLEQGQGYGYTF
j_call: TRBJ2-3; v_call: TRBV10-3; clone_size: NA; d_call: NA; cdr3_nt: TGTGCCATCAGTGGAGGCAGGGGAGGGACAGATACGCAGTATTTT; cdr3_aa: CAISGGRGGTDTQYF
j_call: TRBJ2-7; v_call: TRBV12-3/TRBV12-4; clone_size: many; d_call: TRBD2; cdr3_nt: TGTGCCAGCAATTTAGGGGAGGGACTAATCTACGAGCAGTACTTC; cdr3_aa: CASNLGEGLIYEQYF
j_call: TRBJ1-2; v_call: TRBV7-8; clone_size: many; d_call: NA; cdr3_nt: TGTGCCAGCAGCTTAGCCCAGGGTGGAAACTATGGCTACACCTTC; cdr3_aa: CASSLAQGGNYGYTF
j_call: TRBJ1-5; v_call: TRBV6-5; clone_size: many; d_call: TRBD1; cdr3_nt: TGTGCCAGCAAAACCGGGACAGGCAATCAGCCCCAGCATTTT; cdr3_aa: CASKTGTGNQPQHF
j_call: TRBJ2-6; v_call: TRBV29-1; clone_size: many; d_call: NA; cdr3_nt: TGCAGCGTGACGAACTCTGGGGCCAACGTCCTGACTTTC; cdr3_aa: CSVTNSGANVLTF
j_call: TRBJ2-4; v_call: TRBV29-1; clone_size: NA; d_call: NA; cdr3_nt: TGCAGCGCAGACGCTGGGGAAAACATTCAGTACTTC; cdr3_aa: CSADAGENIQYF
j_call: TRBJ2-7; v_call: TRBV29-1; clone_size: NA; d_call: NA; cdr3_nt: TGCAGCGTTGAAACATTAGGAGAGCAGTACTTC; cdr3_aa: CSVETLGEQYF
j_call: TRBJ1-4; v_call: TRBV12-3/TRBV12-4; clone_size: few; d_call: TRBD1; cdr3_nt: TGTGCCAGCAGGTCTCCGGGACAGGGCCCCTCTGGTGAAAAACTGTTTTTT; cdr3_aa: CASRSPGQGPSGEKLFF
j_call: TRBJ2-5; v_call: TRBV15; clone_size: many; d_call: NA; cdr3_nt: TGTGCCACCAGCAGCATCCAAGAGACCCAGTACTTC; cdr3_aa: CATSSIQETQYF
j_call: TRBJ1-4; v_call: TRBV5-1; clone_size: NA; d_call: NA; cdr3_nt: TGCGCCAGCAGCTCCCTCGAAGGGATTAACGGTGAAAAACTGTTTTTT; cdr3_aa: CASSSLEGINGEKLFF
j_call: TRBJ2-1; v_call: TRBV20-1; clone_size: many; d_call: TRBD2; cdr3_nt: TGCAGTGCTAGACGGGGGGGGGCCCCCTCCTACAATGAGCAGTTCTTC; cdr3_aa: CSARRGGAPSYNEQFF
j_call: TRBJ1-5; v_call: TRBV20-1; clone_size: NA; d_call: NA; cdr3_nt: TGCAGTGCACCCGGGCCCGGGTTCGGCAATCAGCCCCAGCATTTT; cdr3_aa: CSAPGPGFGNQPQHF
j_call: TRBJ2-3; v_call: TRBV3-1; clone_size: NA; d_call: TRBD1; cdr3_nt: TGTGCCAGCAGCCCGAGAGCAGGGGGTACAGATACGCAGTATTTT; cdr3_aa: CASSPRAGGTDTQYF
j_call: TRBJ2-7; v_call: TRBV29-1; clone_size: few; d_call: TRBD1; cdr3_nt: TGCAGCGTTCAGGGGGCCTACGAGCAGTACTTC; cdr3_aa: CSVQGAYEQYF
j_call: TRBJ2-1; v_call: TRBV14; clone_size: NA; d_call: NA; cdr3_nt: TGTGCCAGCAGCCAAACTAAGCCGGACCCCAAAAGGAATGAGCAGTTCTTC; cdr3_aa: CASSQTKPDPKRNEQFF
j_call: TRBJ2-3; v_call: TRBV25-1; clone_size: few; d_call: NA; cdr3_nt: TGTGCCAGCAGTGAATACCCCAAAGATACGCAGTATTTT; cdr3_aa: CASSEYPKDTQYF
j_call: TRBJ2-5; v_call: TRBV10-3; clone_size: NA; d_call: NA; cdr3_nt: TGTGCCATCAGTCGGGAGCAAGAGACCCAGTACTTC; cdr3_aa: CAISREQETQYF
j_call: TRBJ2-5; v_call: TRBV4-1; clone_size: NA; d_call: TRBD2; cdr3_nt: TGCGCCAGCAGCCAAGACCGGCTAGCGGGGGCCGAGACCCAGTACTTC; cdr3_aa: CASSQDRLAGAETQYF
j_call: TRBJ2-5; v_call: TRBV28; clone_size: NA; d_call: NA; cdr3_nt: TGTGCCAGCAGTTTAAGGGAGGCAAATCAAGAGACCCAGTACTTC; cdr3_aa: CASSLREANQETQYF
j_call: TRBJ2-3; v_call: TRBV6-5; clone_size: many; d_call: NA; cdr3_nt: TGTGCCAGCAGTCTTGACTACCTAGGGAGTGATACGCAGTATTTT; cdr3_aa: CASSLDYLGSDTQYF
j_call: TRBJ2-2; v_call: TRBV12-3/TRBV12-4; clone_size: NA; d_call: NA; cdr3_nt: TGTGCCAGCAGTGCGCCCGGATCTTTGAACACCGGGGAGCTGTTTTTT; cdr3_aa: CASSAPGSLNTGELFF
j_call: TRBJ2-3; v_call: TRBV5-1; clone_size: many; d_call: TRBD2; cdr3_nt: TGCGCCAGCGTAAGCGGGAGGCTGACAGATACGCAGTATTTT; cdr3_aa: CASVSGRLTDTQYF
j_call: TRBJ1-2; v_call: TRBV28; clone_size: few; d_call: NA; cdr3_nt: TGTGCCAGCAGCGTAGGGGAAGACTATGGCTACACCTTC; cdr3_aa: CASSVGEDYGYTF
j_call: TRBJ2-1; v_call: TRBV6-1; clone_size: many; d_call: TRBD2; cdr3_nt: TGTGCCAGCATTCGAGGCGGGGGGGCTACGAATGAGCAGTTCTTC; cdr3_aa: CASIRGGGATNEQFF
j_call: TRBJ2-3; v_call: TRBV3-1; clone_size: many; d_call: TRBD1; cdr3_nt: TGTGCCAGCAGCCAAGTACCAGGGGGAAAGACAGATACGCAGTATTTT; cdr3_aa: CASSQVPGGKTDTQYF
j_call: TRBJ2-7; v_call: TRBV28; clone_size: many; d_call: NA; cdr3_nt: TGTGCCAGCAGTTTACCTAACTCCTACGAGCAGTACTTC; cdr3_aa: CASSLPNSYEQYF
j_call: TRBJ2-5; v_call: TRBV10-3; clone_size: few; d_call: NA; cdr3_nt: TGTGCCATCAGCCCATCGACAGGCTTGAAAGAGACCCAGTACTTC; cdr3_aa: CAISPSTGLKETQYF
j_call: TRBJ2-1; v_call: TRBV20-1; clone_size: once; d_call: TRBD2; cdr3_nt: TGCAGTGCTAGTCGGGGGGGTTACAATGAGCAGTTCTTC; cdr3_aa: CSASRGGYNEQFF
j_call: TRBJ2-3; v_call: TRBV29-1; clone_size: NA; d_call: NA; cdr3_nt: TGCAGCGTTGATCCTAGCACCCATACGCAGTATTTT; cdr3_aa: CSVDPSTHTQYF
j_call: TRBJ2-1; v_call: TRBV9; clone_size: NA; d_call: NA; cdr3_nt: TGTGCCAGCAGTGCTTTTGGCAATGAGCAGTTCTTC; cdr3_aa: CASSAFGNEQFF
j_call: TRBJ1-4; v_call: TRBV29-1; clone_size: NA; d_call: TRBD1; cdr3_nt: TGCAGCGTTATGACAGGGTTTCATGAAAAACTGTTTTTT; cdr3_aa: CSVMTGFHEKLFF
j_call: TRBJ2-1; v_call: TRBV30; clone_size: few; d_call: NA; cdr3_nt: TGTGCCTGGAGTGGCCCACTAGCCTACAATGAGCAGTTCTTC; cdr3_aa: CAWSGPLAYNEQFF
j_call: TRBJ2-7; v_call: TRBV28; clone_size: NA; d_call: NA; cdr3_nt: TGTGCCAGCAGAGAAGAGATGGACGGACCCTCCTACGAGCAGTACTTC; cdr3_aa: CASREEMDGPSYEQYF
j_call: TRBJ2-1; v_call: TRBV5-6; clone_size: few; d_call: TRBD2; cdr3_nt: TGTGCCAGCACCACTTTAGCGGGACCCTCCTACAATGAGCAGTTCTTC; cdr3_aa: CASTTLAGPSYNEQFF
j_call: TRBJ1-2; v_call: TRBV10-3; clone_size: NA; d_call: NA; cdr3_nt: TGTGCCATCAGCCAAACAGGAGATGGCTACACCTTC; cdr3_aa: CAISQTGDGYTF
j_call: TRBJ2-4; v_call: TRBV7-9; clone_size: many; d_call: TRBD1; cdr3_nt: TGTGCCAGCAGCCGACAGGGATTCGGAAACATTCAGTACTTC; cdr3_aa: CASSRQGFGNIQYF
j_call: TRBJ2-6; v_call: TRBV7-2; clone_size: many; d_call: NA; cdr3_nt: TGTGCCAGCAGCGTACTTCTACCTGGGGCCAACGTCCTGACTTTC; cdr3_aa: CASSVLLPGANVLTF